Here is one TCR beta chain with its context. The data originate from a study of blood T cell repertoires in COVID-19. The CDR3 runs 15 residues. CDR1 and CDR2 from the germline V gene are MNHEY and SMNVEV (reference sequence). The V segment lost 4 bases and the J segment 2 bases; nucleotides outside the gene matches: 7. The data were produced by immunoSEQ multiplex PCR, yet TCRdb's version contains in-frame clones alone and is incomplete. The sample has 250,000 or so clones, about 91% seen once. Sequenced sample: peripheral blood. The chain uses TRBV27 and TRBJ2-7; 8 bases agree with TRBD1. This sequence was found in an older man with acute or convalescent COVID-19. The CDR3 loop reads CASSSVSRGPYEQYF. For the CDR3, the DNA is TGTGCCAGCAGTTCCGTTTCCAGGGGGCCCTACGAGCAGTACTTC.